The 9 T cell receptor beta chains in this list originate from one sample, sequenced in a study of cytomegalovirus exposure and HLA in healthy donors. The primer mix had 60 Vbeta and 13 Jbeta primers. The assay was immunoSEQ multiplex PCR, and TCRdb's table has in-frame clones only and misses some. The sample gives about 110,000 clones, around three quarters of which show up once; 7.7% is in the top ten. Sequencing was performed on PBMCs. These receptors were collected from a woman between 45 and 65 years old in good health and CMV-seropositive.

This clone turned up a few times. J is TRBJ2-1 and V is TRBV5-4, with 10 bases aligning to TRBD2. There are 14 residues in the CDR3. Germline V gene data show CDR1 as SGHNT and CDR2 as YYREEE (reference sequence). V trimming: 2 bases; J trimming: 7 bases; junction bases outside the gene matches: 3. The CDR3 reads CASSFSGGANEQFF. The CDR3 DNA reads TGTGCCAGCAGCTTCAGCGGGGGGGCTAATGAGCAGTTCTTC.

Regarding this clone: One junction end does not reproduce the germline sequence, and a read error may be involved. The chain carries TRBV7-7 and TRBJ2-5; possibly TRBD1 or TRBD2 for D (6 bases each). The CDR3 has 13 amino acids. CDR1 and CDR2 from the germline V gene are SSHAT and FNYEAQ (reference sequence). The CDR3 loop is CASSLGGLETQYF. Here the CDR3 DNA reads TGTGCTAGCAGCTTAGGGGGGCTGGAGACCCAGTACTTC.

V is TRBV2 and J is TRBJ2-7, with 8 positions matching TRBD1. Unmatched junction bases numbered 7, after V lost 6 bases and J lost 6 bases. The V gene's germline CDR1 is SNHLY and CDR2 FYNNEI. CDR3 length equals 13 residues. CDR3 nucleotides: TGTGCCAGCAGCGAAAACACAGGGGGCGAGCAGTACTTC. It is translated as CASSENTGGEQYF. Drawing the rest from reference TRBV2 and TRBJ2-7, the complete variable domain is EPEVTQTPSHQVTQMGQEVILRCVPISNHLYFYWYRQILGQKVEFLVSFYNNEISEKSEIFDDQFSVERPDGSNFTLKIRSTKLEDSAMYFCASSENTGGEQYFGPGTRLTVT.

The chain joins TRBV19 to TRBJ2-5; perhaps TRBD1 as D (6 bases). Germline V lookup: CDR1 LNHDA, CDR2 SQIVND (reference sequence). The CDR3 is 14 residues long. The germline V and J ends were trimmed by 3 bases and 5 bases, with 13 bases remaining between them. CDR3 region: CASSMWGPEETQYF. The CDR3 DNA follows: TGTGCCAGTAGTATGTGGGGGCCGGAGGAGACCCAGTACTTC. Full variable domain (missing parts from reference TRBV19 and TRBJ2-5): DGGITQSPKYLFRKEGQNVTLSCEQNLNHDAMYWYRQDPGQGLRLIYYSQIVNDFQKGDIAEGYSVSREKKESFPLTVTSAQKNPTAFYLCASSMWGPEETQYFGPGTRLLVL.

The chain carries TRBV6-4 and TRBJ2-7; a possible D gene is TRBD1 (6 bases). Trimming stripped 0 bases from V and 2 bases from J, with 20 bases between. Germline values: CDR1 MRHNA, CDR2 SNTAGT. CDR3 length: 18 residues. The CDR3: CASSDSGHDYPNPYEQYF. CDR3 nucleotide sequence: TGTGCCAGCAGTGACTCGGGACATGACTACCCTAATCCCTACGAGCAGTACTTC.

This clone is a singleton in its sample. The V and J genes are TRBV2 and TRBJ2-7; 10 positions agree with TRBD1. J gave up 3 bases and V 6 bases, and 5 bases lay outside the gene matches. Germline V gene sequence: CDR1 SNHLY, CDR2 FYNNEI. The CDR3 is made up of 14 amino acids. The CDR3 DNA reads TGTGCCAGCAGGACGGACAGGGGGGACTACGAGCAGTACTTC. Translating gives CASRTDRGDYEQYF.

The CDR3 DNA sequence: TGTGCCATCAGCCGCCGACAGGGAGGCACAGATACGCAGTATTTT. It translates to CAISRRQGGTDTQYF. The V and J genes are TRBV10-3 and TRBJ2-3; 7 nucleotides align to TRBD1. The CDR3 covers 15 residues. The V gene end was trimmed by 6 bases and the J gene end by 1 base; junction bases not matched to a gene: 7. The germline gives CDR1 ENHRY, CDR2 SYGVKD.

The chain couples TRBV28 to TRBJ2-7, with TRBD1 matching over 11 bases. After removal of 5 bases from V and 6 bases from J, the junction contained 9 bases not matched to a gene. This CDR3 spans 15 amino acids. The germline V gene encodes CDR1 MDHEN and CDR2 SYDVKM. Here the CDR3 reads CASSPPGQGVFEQYF. The CDR3 region has the DNA TGTGCCAGCAGTCCACCGGGACAGGGGGTTTTCGAGCAGTACTTC.

The chain employs TRBV5-1 and TRBJ2-2, with D possibly TRBD1 on 6 matching bases. Per germline, CDR1 SGHRS and CDR2 YFSETQ. The V and J ends lost 3 bases and 4 bases respectively, with 16 bases between them. This CDR3 is 16 amino acids long. The CDR3 DNA is TGCGCCAGCAGCTCCCCGGGCAGGGGCACCACCGGGGAGCTGTTTTTT. Translation: CASSSPGRGTTGELFF. The whole variable domain, remainder taken from reference TRBV5-1 and TRBJ2-2, is KAGVTQTPRYLIKTRGQQVTLSCSPISGHRSVSWYQQTPGQGLQFLFEYFSETQRNKGNFPGRFSGRQFSNSRSEMNVSTLELGDSALYLCASSSPGRGTTGELFFGEGSRLTVL.